This section outlines one T cell receptor beta chain sequence together with its context. Sequenced by immunoSEQ multiplex PCR; TCRdb stores in-frame clones only, minus some. The sample includes fewer than 60,000 clones, 91% of them seen just once. This sample is drawn from a study of T cell changes during pregnancy in multiple sclerosis. The V end lost 0 bases, the J end lost 0 bases, and 10 bases lay between the germline ends. The CDR3 consists of 16 residues. Germline CDR1 SGHRS, CDR2 YFSETQ. This chain uses TRBV5-1 with TRBJ2-1, with TRBD2 as a possible D gene (5 bases). This specimen was CD8+ T cells from peripheral blood mononuclear cells, taken after pregnancy. The TCR originated in a female donor with multiple sclerosis, enrolled in a pregnancy study. CDR3 protein: CASSLGLASSYNEQFF. Here the CDR3 DNA reads TGCGCCAGCAGCTTGGGGCTAGCCAGCTCCTACAATGAGCAGTTCTTC.